Below are 27 T cell receptor beta chains sequenced from a single sample in a study of identifying expanded T cells in peripheral blood. The data were produced by immunoSEQ multiplex PCR, yet TCRdb's version contains in-frame clones alone and is incomplete. Of about 58,000 clones in the sample, roughly nine tenths were seen once. The sequencing input was blood. The receptors come from a person aged 18 to 70 in good health.

The rearrangement joins TRBV27 to TRBJ1-2; no clear D. This CDR3 is 13 amino acids long. Deletions cut 2 bases from V and 4 bases from J, with 8 bases between. Germline CDR1 and CDR2: MNHEY and SMNVEV (reference sequence). In DNA, the CDR3 is TGTGCCAGCAGTTTAGCAGAGGGCTATGGCTACACCTTC. This translates into CASSLAEGYGYTF.

The chain joins TRBV13 to TRBJ2-7; TRBD2 agrees at 8 bases. With 6 bases clipped from V and 5 bases from J, the junction kept 12 bases outside the gene matches. This CDR3 comprises 15 residues. Germline values: CDR1 PRHDT, CDR2 FYEKMQ (reference sequence). The chain's CDR3 is CASRRTGGGPNEQYF. For the CDR3, the DNA is TGTGCCAGCAGACGGACGGGGGGGGGTCCGAACGAGCAGTACTTC. The full variable domain, completed using reference TRBV13 and TRBJ2-7, is AAGVIQSPRHLIKEKRETATLKCYPIPRHDTVYWYQQGPGQDPQFLISFYEKMQSDKGSIPDRFSAQQFSDYHSELNMSSLELGDSALYFCASRRTGGGPNEQYFGPGTRLTVT.

The chain joins TRBV7-2 to TRBJ1-2, with unresolved D. The CDR3 totals 14 residues. V was shortened by 1 base and J by 0 bases, with 6 bases between the two germline ends. From germline, CDR1 is SGHTA and CDR2 FQGNSA. CDR3 DNA: TGTGCCAGCAGCTTAGGGGGTGCTAACTATGGCTACACCTTC. It specifies CASSLGGANYGYTF.

The chain couples TRBV4-1 to TRBJ2-3; 8 bases align to TRBD2. In germline, CDR1 is MGHRA, CDR2 YSYEKL. Trimming took 4 bases from V and 3 from J; bases not matched to a gene: 15. The CDR3 sequence is 18 residues long. The chain's CDR3 is CASSPTYFGLAVTDTQYF. The DNA of the CDR3 is TGCGCCAGCAGCCCTACTTACTTCGGACTAGCCGTAACAGATACGCAGTATTTT.

Only one count was recorded for this clone. This CDR3 reads CASSLKPEGYEQYF. The DNA for the CDR3 is TGTGCCAGCAGTTTAAAGCCCGAGGGCTACGAGCAGTACTTC. V gene TRBV27 combines with J gene TRBJ2-7; possible D gene TRBD2, 5 bases. Germline V gene sequence: CDR1 MNHEY, CDR2 SMNVEV (reference sequence). The V gene lost 2 bases and the J gene lost 3 bases, with 11 bases spanning the gap. CDR3 size: 14 residues.

This clone was seen just once. V and J are TRBV7-7 and TRBJ2-3, with TRBD1 as a possible D gene (6 bases). Between the trimmed V and J ends, which lost 5 bases and 6 bases, there was a span of 15 bases. Per the germline V gene, CDR1 is SSHAT and CDR2 is FNYEAQ (reference sequence). The length of the CDR3 is 14 residues. This CDR3 reads CASSRQAGPDTQYF. CDR3 coding DNA: TGTGCCAGCAGCCGACAGGCGGGTCCCGATACGCAGTATTTT.

The gene calls are TRBV27 and TRBJ2-7; a possible D gene is TRBD2 (6 bases). The CDR3 totals 15 residues. V was clipped by 8 bases and J by 3 bases, with 20 bases between them. CDR1 is MNHEY and CDR2 is SMNVEV in the germline V gene (reference sequence). Here the CDR3 reads CASAPVGTLSYEQYF. Here the CDR3 DNA reads TGTGCCAGCGCCCCCGTCGGGACTCTCAGCTACGAGCAGTACTTC.

The chain combines TRBV4-3 with TRBJ2-7, with D possibly TRBD1 on 6 matching bases. The CDR3 length is 16 residues. CDR1 LGHNA and CDR2 YSLEER come from the germline V gene. Trimming took 2 bases from V and 3 from J, leaving 17 bases between them. In DNA form, the CDR3 reads TGCGCCAGCAGCCAAATACAGGGTAGGTCTGTCTACGAGCAGTACTTC. Amino acids: CASSQIQGRSVYEQYF.

V is TRBV15 and J is TRBJ2-7, with 7 bases matching TRBD2. V lost 3 bases and J lost 7; bases outside the gene matches: 6. Germline V gene lookup returns CDR1 LNHNV and CDR2 YYDKDF (reference sequence). This CDR3 has 13 amino acids. The CDR3 sequence: CATSSLPGGEQYF. DNA for the CDR3: TGTGCCACCAGCAGCCTGCCGGGGGGTGAGCAGTACTTC.

The chain uses TRBV2 and TRBJ2-3, with D perhaps TRBD2 (6 bases). V lost 9 bases and J lost 1, with 11 bases in between. CDR1 is SNHLY, CDR2 FYNNEI, per germline. The CDR3 contains 13 residues. In DNA, the CDR3 is TGTGCCAGGCGTCCTAGCGGCACAGATACGCAGTATTTT. Protein product: CARRPSGTDTQYF. Full variable domain (outside the CDR3, taken from reference TRBV2 and TRBJ2-3): EPEVTQTPSHQVTQMGQEVILRCVPISNHLYFYWYRQILGQKVEFLVSFYNNEISEKSEIFDDQFSVERPDGSNFTLKIRSTKLEDSAMYFCARRPSGTDTQYFGPGTRLTVL.

The genes are TRBV18 and TRBJ1-5, with 7 bases that match TRBD1. Germline CDR1 is KGHSH and CDR2 is LQKENI. Unmatched junction bases numbered 5, after V lost 8 bases and J lost 4 bases. CDR3 length: 13 residues. The CDR3 region has the DNA TGTGCCAGCGCGGACAGGAGTAATCAGCCCCAGCATTTT. As protein: CASADRSNQPQHF.

This clone was seen only once. The genes are TRBV9 and TRBJ2-7; D remains ambiguous. V gave up 0 bases and J gave up 7 bases, with 14 bases separating them. The V gene's germline CDR1 is SGDLS and CDR2 YYNGEE. This CDR3 has 14 residues. Here the CDR3 DNA reads TGTGCCAGCAGCGTAGGTCTCACCTACCGGGAGCAGTACTTC. Translation: CASSVGLTYREQYF.

The chain employs TRBV5-4 and TRBJ2-5, with 7 bases matching TRBD2. The CDR3 loop spans 15 amino acids. The germline V gene has CDR1 SGHNT and CDR2 YYREEE (reference sequence). With 0 bases clipped from V and 4 bases from J, the junction kept 6 bases outside the gene matches. Here the CDR3 DNA reads TGTGCCAGCAGCTTGGGAATAGCGGGCGGAGAGACCCAGTACTTC. Translated, it gives CASSLGIAGGETQYF.

The chain recombines TRBV2 with TRBJ2-3, with D possibly being TRBD1 (6 bases). CDR3 length equals 14 residues. V was pared by 7 bases and J by 3 bases, with 14 bases between. Germline CDR1 is SNHLY and CDR2 is FYNNEI. The CDR3 DNA follows: TGTGCCAGCACACGGACAGAGGGAACAGATACGCAGTATTTT. Translated: CASTRTEGTDTQYF.

The chain is built from TRBV11-2 and TRBJ2-7; D is uncertain. Trimming removed 5 bases at V and 4 bases at J, with 18 bases between. The CDR3 is 15 amino acids. Germline CDR1 is SGHAT and CDR2 is FQNNGV. The CDR3 reads CASSVAAAGGYEQYF. The CDR3 DNA reads as TGTGCCAGCAGCGTGGCGGCAGCAGGCGGTTACGAGCAGTACTTC.

This rearrangement joins TRBV2 to TRBJ2-2; possibly TRBD2 for D (5 bases). The V end was cut by 8 bases, the J end by 1 base, with 11 bases between. Germline lookup yields CDR1 SNHLY and CDR2 FYNNEI. The CDR3 is 14 amino acids. CDR3: CASVLLENTGELFF. DNA for the CDR3: TGTGCCAGCGTCTTACTAGAGAACACCGGGGAGCTGTTTTTT.

There are a few counts of this clone. The chain carries TRBV10-3 and TRBJ1-6; D unclear. Per germline, CDR1 ENHRY and CDR2 SYGVKD. The CDR3 length is 11 residues. V gave up 6 bases and J gave up 8 bases, with 5 bases separating them. This chain's CDR3 is CAISDDSPLHF. The CDR3 DNA reads as TGTGCCATCAGCGACGATTCACCCCTCCACTTT.

The chain employs TRBV28 and TRBJ2-5; 8 nucleotides align to TRBD2. There are 13 residues in the CDR3. Looked up from germline, CDR1 is MDHEN and CDR2 is SYDVKM. Trimming cost V 6 bases and J 5 bases; bases outside gene matches: 5. This chain's CDR3 is CASRREDAETQYF. In nucleotides, the CDR3 is TGTGCCAGCAGGCGGGAGGATGCGGAGACCCAGTACTTC.

The genes are TRBV12-1 and TRBJ1-3; the table's D call of TRBD1 was not tested on the DNA. TRBV12-1 is termed a pseudogene. The CDR3 consists of 15 residues. CDR3 in amino acids: CASSPQGISGNTIYF. DNA of the CDR3: TGTGCCAGCAGCCCCCAGGGAATCTCTGGAAACACCATATATTTT.

The chain links TRBV27 to TRBJ1-5; D not resolved. The CDR3 contains 12 residues. Germline V CDR1 and CDR2: MNHEY, SMNVEV (reference sequence). V shed 10 bases and J shed 6 bases, with 13 bases lying between them. CDR3 amino acids: CATAPVGQPQHF. DNA for the CDR3: TGTGCCACCGCTCCGGTGGGTCAGCCCCAGCATTTT.

V usage is TRBV9 and J usage is TRBJ2-5; 8 nucleotides match TRBD1. The trim removed 3 bases at V and 2 bases at J, leaving 9 bases unmatched. The CDR3 totals 16 residues. CDR1 and CDR2 from the germline V gene are SGDLS and YYNGEE. This CDR3 reads CASSGRQGTSQETQYF. The CDR3 DNA reads TGTGCCAGCAGCGGACGACAGGGGACTTCTCAAGAGACCCAGTACTTC. The complete variable domain, with remaining parts taken from reference TRBV9 and TRBJ2-5, reads DSGVTQTPKHLITATGQRVTLRCSPRSGDLSVYWYQQSLDQGLQFLIQYYNGEERAKGNILERFSAQQFPDLHSELNLSSLELGDSALYFCASSGRQGTSQETQYFGPGTRLLVL.

The V gene is TRBV30, the J gene TRBJ1-3; D is perhaps TRBD1 (5 bases). Deletions cut 0 bases from V and 4 bases from J, with 7 bases between. The germline V gene has CDR1 GTSNPN and CDR2 SVGIG (reference sequence). This CDR3 has 13 amino acids. Here the CDR3 reads CAWSVTGGNTIYF. CDR3 DNA: TGTGCCTGGAGTGTCACAGGAGGAAACACCATATATTTT.

The gene calls are TRBV4-2 and TRBJ2-1, with 9 bases matching TRBD2. The germline CDR1 and CDR2 sequences are LGHNA and YNFKEQ. The CDR3 spans 17 residues. The junction had 6 bases not matched to a gene; V was cut back by 1 base and J by 2 bases. As DNA, the CDR3 is TGTGCCAGCAGCCAAGGCCCGACTAGCGGAACCTACAATGAGCAGTTCTTC. Translating it yields CASSQGPTSGTYNEQFF.

This chain links TRBV29-1 with TRBJ2-7, with 8 bases identical to TRBD2. V lost 8 bases and J lost 4; bases outside the gene matches: 7. Germline assignment: CDR1 SQVTM and CDR2 ANQGSEA. This CDR3 region has 12 residues. CDR3 residues: CSSGGGSYEQYF. CDR3 sequence (DNA): TGCAGCTCCGGGGGGGGCTCGTACGAGCAGTACTTC.

The V call is TRBV5-1, the J call TRBJ2-2; 11 bases agree with TRBD1. J was trimmed by 3 bases and V by 2 bases; bases with no gene match: 9. This CDR3 comprises 18 residues. The germline V gene has CDR1 SGHRS and CDR2 YFSETQ. The CDR3 nucleotides are TGCGCCAGCAGCTTCCTCCCGGACAGGGGGCGAGACACCGGGGAGCTGTTTTTT. Translation gives CASSFLPDRGRDTGELFF.

This clone was seen a single time. One end of the junction does not line up with germline, which may come from a read error. V is TRBV7-7 and J is TRBJ2-2; 11 bases fit TRBD1. Germline CDR1 and CDR2: SSHAT and FNYEAQ (reference sequence). This CDR3 has 15 amino acids. The CDR3 nucleotides are TGTGCTAGCAGCGCGGACAGGGGGCTGGCCGGGGAGCTGTTTTTT. Translating it yields CASSADRGLAGELFF.

This rearrangement joins TRBV27 to TRBJ1-2, with D maybe TRBD1 (6 bases). CDR1 is MNHEY and CDR2 is SMNVEV in the germline V gene (reference sequence). The CDR3 is 14 amino acids. The V gene lost 6 bases and the J gene lost 5 bases, with 16 bases spanning the gap. This CDR3 reads CASRRTGTPYGYTF. The CDR3 coding sequence is TGTGCCAGCAGAAGAACCGGGACACCTTATGGCTACACCTTC.